These 18 T cell receptor beta chains originate from one sample sequenced in a study of somatic mutations in cytotoxic T cells in rheumatoid arthritis. Data came from immunoSEQ multiplex PCR; TCRdb stores just in-frame clones and leaves some out. Of some 20,000 clones listed, roughly 70% are singletons. The sample was CD8+ T cells sorted from blood. The origin of the receptors is a woman in her fifties or sixties in good health.

V gene TRBV10-3 combines with J gene TRBJ2-7; 8 bases line up with TRBD1. The CDR3 runs 15 residues. Trimming removed 4 bases from V and 1 base from J; junction bases left unmatched: 6. CDR1 and CDR2 from the germline V gene are ENHRY and SYGVKD. CDR3 bases: TGTGCCATCAGTGGGGGGACAGGCGCTTCCTACGAGCAGTACTTC. Translating it yields CAISGGTGASYEQYF.

The J gene is TRBJ2-1, the V gene TRBV12-5; the D is unclear. Trimming took 4 bases from V and 7 from J, leaving 5 bases between them. This CDR3 contains 11 residues. Germline CDR1 reads LGHNT; CDR2 reads FRNRAP. The CDR3 region is CASGSLNEQFF. CDR3 nucleotides: TGTGCTAGTGGTTCCCTGAATGAGCAGTTCTTC.

V gene TRBV9 combines with J gene TRBJ2-3; D is unclear. CDR3 size: 14 residues. V was pared by 0 bases and J by 0 bases, with 5 bases between. From germline, CDR1 is SGDLS and CDR2 YYNGEE. The CDR3 here is CASSVAGSTDTQYF. The CDR3 nucleotides read TGTGCCAGCAGCGTAGCGGGTAGCACAGATACGCAGTATTTT.

The chain recombines TRBV11-2 with TRBJ1-1, with TRBD1 matching 8 bases. The length of the CDR3 is 15 residues. Germline V gene data show CDR1 as SGHAT and CDR2 as FQNNGV. The trim removed 1 base at V and 1 base at J, leaving 2 bases unmatched. This chain's CDR3 is CASSLVGTGNTEAFF. The CDR3 region has the DNA TGTGCCAGCAGCTTAGTCGGGACAGGGAACACTGAAGCTTTCTTT. Based on the CDR3 plus reference TRBV11-2 and TRBJ1-1, the full variable domain is EAGVAQSPRYKIIEKRQSVAFWCNPISGHATLYWYQQILGQGPKLLIQFQNNGVVDDSQLPKDRFSAERLKGVDSTLKIQPAKLEDSAVYLCASSLVGTGNTEAFFGQGTRLTVV.

Here the CDR3 DNA reads TGTGCCAGCAGCGTATTTATGAACACTGAAGCTTTCTTT. Translating gives CASSVFMNTEAFF. The V gene is TRBV5-5, the J gene TRBJ1-1; unclear D gene. The CDR3 sequence is 13 residues long. The germline V and J ends were trimmed by 4 bases and 0 bases, with 7 bases remaining between them. The germline V gene encodes CDR1 SGHKS and CDR2 YYEKEE (reference sequence).

The rearrangement links TRBV10-3 to TRBJ2-7, with 7 bases lining up with TRBD2. Losses at the gene ends were 7 bases for V and 2 bases for J; bases not matched to a gene: 14. This CDR3 has 16 residues. CDR1 and CDR2 from the germline V gene are ENHRY and SYGVKD. CDR3 DNA: TGTGCCATCACACCCCGTGCGGGAGCACCTACCTACGAGCAGTACTTC. It specifies CAITPRAGAPTYEQYF.

J is TRBJ2-5 and V is TRBV4-2; TRBD2 aligns across 9 bases. Germline CDR1 is LGHNA and CDR2 is YNFKEQ. CDR3 length: 16 residues. V shed 0 bases, J shed 4 bases, and the junction held 6 bases outside the gene matches. CDR3 bases: TGTGCCAGCAGCCAAGAGGGGGCGGGAGGGGGAGAGACCCAGTACTTC. It encodes CASSQEGAGGGETQYF.

V usage is TRBV27 and J usage is TRBJ1-1, with D possibly matching TRBD1 (5 bases). Trimming shortened V by 5 bases and J by 8 bases, and 12 bases separated the two germline ends. There are 12 residues in the CDR3. In germline, CDR1 is MNHEY, CDR2 SMNVEV (reference sequence). CDR3 coding DNA: TGTGCCAGCAGTCGAGCAGGGACCGAAGCTTTCTTT. It codes for CASSRAGTEAFF.

The chain employs TRBV7-9 and TRBJ2-5; 9 nucleotides line up with TRBD2. J was trimmed by 4 bases and V by 5 bases; bases with no gene match: 11. The germline V gene has CDR1 SEHNR and CDR2 FQNEAQ (reference sequence). The CDR3 covers 16 residues. CDR3 in DNA: TGTGCCAGCAGCCCGCGGGAGGGCCGGTTTGTAGAGACCCAGTACTTC. This encodes CASSPREGRFVETQYF.

This clone was found a few times. J is TRBJ2-3 and V is TRBV5-4; D tentatively fits TRBD1 or TRBD2 (5 bases each). Germline loops: CDR1 SGHNT, CDR2 YYREEE (reference sequence). The length of the CDR3 is 15 residues. The V gene lost 6 bases and the J gene lost 5 bases, with 19 bases spanning the gap. Here the CDR3 DNA reads TGTGCCAGCACCCCCGGGACCCTCTCTCGAGATACGCAGTATTTT. This sequence encodes CASTPGTLSRDTQYF.

The genes are TRBV30 and TRBJ2-2; 8 bases align to TRBD1. Trimming removed 3 bases from V and 5 bases from J; junction bases left unmatched: 8. Germline V gene lookup returns CDR1 GTSNPN and CDR2 SVGIG (reference sequence). The CDR3 consists of 15 residues. CDR3 sequence reads: CAWSSPGQDTGELFF. For the CDR3, the DNA is TGTGCCTGGAGCTCGCCGGGACAGGATACCGGGGAGCTGTTTTTT.

The chain combines TRBV6-1 with TRBJ2-7; no definite D call. The CDR3 is 15 amino acids. Trimming took off 2 bases at V and 0 bases at J, with 11 bases between the two ends. Looked up from germline, CDR1 is MNHNS and CDR2 is SASEGT. CDR3 bases: TGTGCCAGCAGTGAAACGGCCGAGAGCTCCTACGAGCAGTACTTC. This codes for CASSETAESSYEQYF.

The chain recombines TRBV6-5 with TRBJ2-2; maybe TRBD2 (5 bases). This CDR3 region has 14 residues. Trimming stripped 0 bases from V and 6 bases from J, with 8 bases between. Germline lookup yields CDR1 MNHEY and CDR2 SVGAGI. The CDR3 nucleotides are TGTGCCAGCAGTTACTCGAACGGGGCCGGGGAGCTGTTTTTT. Translated, it gives CASSYSNGAGELFF.

This chain uses TRBV27 with TRBJ2-2; TRBD2 agrees at 7 bases. V shed 8 bases, J shed 2 bases, and the junction held 8 bases outside the gene matches. Looked up from germline, CDR1 is MNHEY and CDR2 is SMNVEV (reference sequence). The CDR3 is 15 amino acids. The CDR3 loop is CASRASGDNTGELFF. CDR3 coding DNA: TGTGCCAGCCGTGCGAGCGGGGACAACACCGGGGAGCTGTTTTTT.

This chain joins TRBV19 and TRBJ2-3; D possibly uses TRBD1 or TRBD2 (5 bases each). The CDR3 is 16 residues long. In germline, CDR1 is LNHDA, CDR2 SQIVND (reference sequence). The V gene lost 3 bases and the J gene lost 0 bases, with 13 bases spanning the gap. This CDR3 reads CASSIFGTASTDTQYF. The CDR3, as DNA: TGTGCCAGTAGTATCTTTGGGACCGCTAGCACAGATACGCAGTATTTT.

The J gene is TRBJ2-7, the V gene TRBV27; 7 bases align to TRBD2. CDR1 and CDR2 (germline): MNHEY, SMNVEV (reference sequence). The CDR3 has 14 residues. Unmatched junction bases numbered 6, after V lost 3 bases and J lost 4 bases. The CDR3 is CASSFSTSYYEQYF. The CDR3 DNA reads TGTGCCAGCAGTTTCTCGACTAGCTATTACGAGCAGTACTTC.

The sample holds a few counts of this clone. The genes are TRBV27 and TRBJ1-3; D uncertain. Germline V gene sequence: CDR1 MNHEY, CDR2 SMNVEV (reference sequence). This CDR3 region has 15 residues. With 1 base removed from V and 2 bases from J, the gap between germline ends came to 9 bases. DNA of the CDR3: TGTGCCAGCAGTTTATACCCGGGAGCTGGAAACACCATATATTTT. Protein: CASSLYPGAGNTIYF.

V and J are TRBV14 and TRBJ2-1; 7 bases fit TRBD2. V gave up 0 bases and J gave up 3 bases; unmatched junction bases: 5. CDR1 is SGHDN, CDR2 FVKESK, per germline. This CDR3 contains 16 residues. CDR3 DNA: TGTGCCAGCAGCCAAGATGCTGGGGGGGTCTACAATGAGCAGTTCTTC. It specifies CASSQDAGGVYNEQFF.